These 2 T cell receptor beta chains were all obtained from the same sample, sequenced in a study of shared clonotypes between healthy human individuals. Naive CD8 isolation took CD45RO-negative cells positively selected for CCR7 and excluded terminally differentiated effector memory CD45RA+ cells. Using immunoSEQ multiplex PCR, the repertoire was profiled, and TCRdb retains in-frame clones only, with some absent. The top ten clones hold around 1.7% of a sample with about 2.2 million clones, about 93% of them seen once. Sequenced input: naive CD8+ T cells from PBMCs. The source of these receptors is a man younger than 35 in good health. Some clones in this sample may be carry-over from other donors' samples.

The V and J genes are TRBV27 and TRBJ2-1, with 8 bases fitting TRBD2. The V gene's germline CDR1 is MNHEY and CDR2 SMNVEV (reference sequence). The ends lost 8 bases at V and 4 bases at J; junction bases unmatched: 10. The length of the CDR3 is 15 residues. In DNA form, the CDR3 reads TGTGCCAGCGCCCCCGGGACTAGAGGGTACAATGAGCAGTTCTTC. Protein sequence: CASAPGTRGYNEQFF.

The chain recombines TRBV5-1 with TRBJ1-1, with 8 bases that match TRBD1. The V segment lost 6 bases and the J segment 1 base; nucleotides outside the gene matches: 2. From germline, CDR1 is SGHRS and CDR2 YFSETQ. The CDR3 runs 13 residues. CDR3 bases: TGCGCCAGCATCGGACAGGGGAACACTGAAGCTTTCTTT. Translating gives CASIGQGNTEAFF.